This TCR beta chain came from a study of siplizumab effects on memory and regulatory T cells. Germline V CDR1 and CDR2: KGHSH, LQKENI. The V gene lost 3 bases and the J gene lost 8 bases, with 10 bases spanning the gap. The CDR3 extends over 12 amino acids. The table lists this clone with a few counts. Libraries were prepared by immunoSEQ multiplex PCR; TCRdb keeps only in-frame clonotypes and omits some of them. This sample has 85,000 to 130,000 clones; 75% to 95% occur once, and the top ten carry just over 2.5%. The rearrangement links TRBV18 to TRBJ1-2; D possibly corresponds to TRBD1 (5 bases). The sequenced sample was CD4+ T cells sorted from blood. This TCR was recovered from a human donor in good health. Some clones in this sample may be carry-over from other donors' samples. CDR3 sequence reads: CASSPGEVGYTF. In DNA, the CDR3 is TGTGCCAGCTCACCGGGGGAAGTCGGCTACACCTTC.